Shown below are 7 T cell receptor beta chains from a single sample sequenced in a study of breast tumors, draining lymph nodes, adjacent tissues. TCRdb recomputed calls from the multiplex PCR reads with MiXCR, one row per CDR3 protein. This sample yields about 200,000 distinct CDR3 sequences, of which approximately 33% are seen a single time; over 4% belongs to the top ten. Samples came from axillary lymph nodes draining the breast cancer. The specimen was axillary lymph node tissue. These receptors originate from a female donor with breast cancer. Some clones in this sample may be carry-over from other donors' samples.

V is TRBV14 and J is TRBJ2-2; TRBD1 matches at 8 bases. This CDR3 has 15 residues. V gave up 7 bases and J gave up 2 bases; unmatched junction bases: 6. Germline lookup yields CDR1 SGHDN and CDR2 FVKESK. The CDR3 sequence is CASTLDRVNTGELFF. The DNA of the CDR3 is TGTGCCAGCACCTTGGACAGGGTAAACACCGGGGAGCTGTTTTTT.

The CDR3 spells CASSFATSSAQETQYF. The CDR3 coding sequence is TGTGCCAGCAGCTTCGCTACCTCTAGCGCACAAGAGACCCAGTACTTC. This chain links TRBV7-8 with TRBJ2-5, with D possibly TRBD2 on 6 matching bases. This CDR3 is built from 16 residues. Germline V gene lookup returns CDR1 SGHVS and CDR2 FQNEAQ. V was shortened by 3 bases and J by 2 bases, with 16 bases between the two germline ends.

In this sample, this clonotype turned up many times. The V gene is TRBV12-3 or TRBV12-4, the J gene TRBJ1-6; D unclear. V was cut by 5 bases and J by 3 bases, with 11 bases left in between. The CDR3 spans 15 residues. This CDR3 reads CASSHPGIYNSPLHF. The CDR3, as DNA: TGTGCCAGCAGTCATCCGGGCATCTATAATTCACCCCTCCACTTT.

This clonotype was counted ten times or more. The chain links TRBV5-5 to TRBJ2-2, with 7 bases fitting TRBD2. Germline CDR1 is SGHKS and CDR2 is YYEKEE (reference sequence). The length of the CDR3 is 15 residues. The junction had 10 bases not matched to a gene; V was cut back by 4 bases and J by 7 bases. Here the CDR3 reads CASSAGVRQIGELFF. CDR3 in DNA: TGTGCCAGCAGCGCGGGGGTAAGGCAAATCGGGGAGCTGTTTTTT.

The chain links TRBV5-1 to TRBJ1-1, with TRBD1 as a possible D gene (6 bases). V dropped 2 bases and J dropped 6 bases, with 14 bases sitting between them. The CDR3 extends over 14 amino acids. CDR1 is SGHRS, CDR2 YFSETQ, per germline. This CDR3 reads CASSFAQQGAEAFF. The DNA of the CDR3 is TGCGCCAGCAGCTTTGCCCAACAGGGCGCTGAAGCTTTCTTT.

This clonotype showed up just a few times. The chain joins TRBV10-3 to TRBJ1-1; 11 bases line up with TRBD1. Germline V CDR1 and CDR2: ENHRY, SYGVKD. J gave up 4 bases and V 5 bases, and 3 bases lay outside the gene matches. The CDR3 length is 14 residues. CDR3 DNA sequence: TGTGCCATCAGTATGGGACAGGGGGGCACTGAAGCTTTCTTT. Protein: CAISMGQGGTEAFF.

This clonotype was detected ten times or more. V gene TRBV19 combines with J gene TRBJ2-1, with D possibly matching TRBD2 (7 bases). The CDR3 sequence is 17 residues long. The V gene lost 4 bases and the J gene lost 4 bases, with 20 bases spanning the gap. Germline assignment: CDR1 LNHDA and CDR2 SQIVND (reference sequence). CDR3 coding DNA: TGTGCCAGTAGTAAGGGGGGGGTAGGACTCCTGTACAATGAGCAGTTCTTC. It is translated as CASSKGGVGLLYNEQFF.